This passage covers 32 T cell receptor beta chains from one sample sequenced in a study of OX40 agonist ivuxolimab in advanced cancers. Some clones are missing from TCRdb's copy, which holds only in-frame ones; the method was immunoSEQ multiplex PCR. The data hold 50,000 to 75,000 clones, with roughly nine tenths observed a single time. Sequences were derived from CD4+ or CD8+ T cells sorted from blood, sampled in a trial of the OX40 agonist ivuxolimab. The receptors were sampled from an adult with an advanced solid tumor such as melanoma, head and neck, liver or kidney cancer.

This clone appeared once. This sequence joins TRBV5-6 and TRBJ2-3, with 8 bases identical to TRBD2. The V gene end was trimmed by 2 bases and the J gene end by 2 bases; junction bases not matched to a gene: 7. The CDR3 contains 16 residues. Germline V CDR1 and CDR2: SGHDT, YYEEEE. The CDR3 is CASSLSGGGITDTQYF. CDR3 coding DNA: TGTGCCAGCAGCTTAAGTGGCGGGGGGATCACAGATACGCAGTATTTT.

The rearrangement uses TRBV2 and TRBJ1-5, with D unresolved. The CDR3 covers 13 residues. Germline-derived CDR1 and CDR2 are SNHLY and FYNNEI. Trimming left V 3 bases short and J 6 bases short, with 9 bases between. CDR3 region: CASSDFEGQPQHF. In DNA, the CDR3 is TGTGCCAGCAGTGACTTTGAGGGTCAGCCCCAGCATTTT.

The chain has TRBV5-6 and TRBJ1-5, with D unresolved. The CDR3 loop spans 13 amino acids. The germline gives CDR1 SGHDT, CDR2 YYEEEE. V dropped 0 bases and J dropped 5 bases, with 6 bases sitting between them. CDR3 bases: TGTGCCAGCAGCTTGGCCGGAGATCAGCCCCAGCATTTT. Translation: CASSLAGDQPQHF.

V usage is TRBV6-1 and J usage is TRBJ2-1; 15 bases line up with TRBD2. Germline values: CDR1 MNHNS, CDR2 SASEGT. The CDR3 spans 11 residues. This chain's CDR3 is CAGLAGGEQFF. The CDR3 DNA follows: TGTGCGGGACTAGCGGGGGGTGAGCAGTTCTTC.

This clone came up once. V and J are TRBV2 and TRBJ1-2; 9 nucleotides match TRBD1. The junction had 10 bases not matched to a gene; V was cut back by 9 bases and J by 8 bases. The germline CDR1 and CDR2 sequences are SNHLY and FYNNEI. The CDR3 is 13 residues long. The CDR3 DNA follows: TGTGCCAGAGTTCCGGGACAGGGCTCCGGCTACACCTTC. Protein: CARVPGQGSGYTF.

The V and J genes are TRBV5-4 and TRBJ2-2, with 11 bases fitting TRBD1. Unmatched junction bases numbered 7, after V lost 6 bases and J lost 6 bases. The CDR3 spans 15 residues. Per germline, CDR1 SGHNT and CDR2 YYREEE (reference sequence). DNA of the CDR3: TGTGCCAGCACCCCGGGGACAGGGGGATCCGGGGAGCTGTTTTTT. Encoded protein: CASTPGTGGSGELFF.

The chain has TRBV27 and TRBJ1-1; D remains ambiguous. Germline V CDR1 and CDR2: MNHEY, SMNVEV (reference sequence). This CDR3 is built from 14 residues. V was shortened by 2 bases and J by 4 bases, with 11 bases between the two germline ends. CDR3 DNA: TGTGCCAGCAGTTTAAATCCCGGCACCACTGAAGCTTTCTTT. It translates to CASSLNPGTTEAFF.

V usage is TRBV5-8 and J usage is TRBJ1-1; D gene ambiguous. The CDR3 length is 14 residues. Germline V gene sequence: CDR1 SGHTS, CDR2 YDEGEE. The V end lost 2 bases, the J end lost 1 base, and 9 bases lay between the germline ends. This CDR3 reads CASSFGGENTEAFF. The CDR3 DNA sequence: TGTGCCAGCAGCTTTGGAGGAGAGAACACTGAAGCTTTCTTT.

The chain combines TRBV6-6 with TRBJ2-5, with 9 bases identical to TRBD1. This CDR3 comprises 15 residues. The V gene end was trimmed by 0 bases and the J gene end by 1 base; junction bases not matched to a gene: 0. Looked up from germline, CDR1 is MNHNY and CDR2 is SVGAGI (reference sequence). The CDR3 DNA reads TGTGCCAGCAGTTACTCGGGACAGGGCCAAGAGACCCAGTACTTC. This codes for CASSYSGQGQETQYF.

The chain carries TRBV27 and TRBJ2-5, with D perhaps matching TRBD2 (5 bases). The CDR3 sequence is 16 residues long. The germline V gene encodes CDR1 MNHEY and CDR2 SMNVEV (reference sequence). Trimming pared 0 bases from V and 5 bases from J, leaving 16 bases between. CDR3 nucleotides: TGTGCCAGCAGTTTATCCGTGGGCACCCGAGGGGAGACCCAGTACTTC. Its protein product is CASSLSVGTRGETQYF.

This chain uses TRBV5-4 with TRBJ1-1; D uncertain. The CDR3 consists of 14 residues. Germline CDR1 and CDR2: SGHNT and YYREEE (reference sequence). With 0 bases removed from V and 3 bases from J, the gap between germline ends came to 9 bases. The CDR3 is CASSLGSGDTEAFF. In DNA form, the CDR3 reads TGTGCCAGCAGCTTGGGGTCCGGGGACACTGAAGCTTTCTTT.

The chain recombines TRBV13 with TRBJ2-3; unclear D gene. V was cut by 7 bases and J by 2 bases, with 13 bases left in between. Germline assignment: CDR1 PRHDT and CDR2 FYEKMQ (reference sequence). This CDR3 has 14 residues. This CDR3 is CASTRPTATDTQYF. The CDR3 DNA sequence: TGTGCCAGCACCCGACCGACGGCCACAGATACGCAGTATTTT.

This clone showed up just a few times. The sample contains more than one DNA sequence encoding this CDR3. The rearrangement joins TRBV18 to TRBJ1-1, with a weak D call TRBD1 (6 bases). Germline assignment: CDR1 KGHSH and CDR2 LQKENI. The CDR3 runs to 13 residues. V lost 1 base and J 5 bases, leaving 8 bases between the germline ends. In DNA form, the CDR3 reads TGTGCCAGCTCACCACAAGGGGGGACTGAAGCTTTCTTT. Protein sequence: CASSPQGGTEAFF.

The chain links TRBV2 to TRBJ1-6; D might be TRBD1 (5 bases). Germline CDR1 is SNHLY and CDR2 is FYNNEI. This CDR3 has 17 amino acids. The germline V and J ends were trimmed by 7 bases and 5 bases, with 21 bases remaining between them. The CDR3 DNA sequence: TGTGCCAGCAACCCTTCGACCAGGGTATGGGATAATTCACCCCTCCACTTT. Translation: CASNPSTRVWDNSPLHF.

The chain has TRBV4-2 and TRBJ1-5; D remains unclear. Germline lookup yields CDR1 LGHNA and CDR2 YNFKEQ. The CDR3 consists of 12 residues. V was clipped by 1 base and J by 4 bases, with 2 bases between them. The CDR3 nucleotides are TGTGCCAGCAGCCAAGGGAATCAGCCCCAGCATTTT. This gives the protein CASSQGNQPQHF.

The chain uses TRBV7-3 and TRBJ1-1; possibly TRBD1 for D (6 bases). Germline CDR1 reads SGHTA; CDR2 reads FQGTGA. Trimming pared 0 bases from V and 1 base from J, leaving 12 bases between. The CDR3 extends over 16 amino acids. The CDR3 reads CASSLTVGGGNTEAFF. CDR3 nucleotide sequence: TGTGCCAGCAGCTTAACTGTGGGAGGGGGGAACACTGAAGCTTTCTTT. The full variable domain, rest sourced from reference TRBV7-3 and TRBJ1-1, is GAGVSQTPSNKVTEKGKYVELRCDPISGHTALYWYRQSLGQGPEFLIYFQGTGAADDSGLPNDRFFAVRPEGSVSTLKIQRTERGDSAVYLCASSLTVGGGNTEAFFGQGTRLTVV.

The J gene is TRBJ2-7, the V gene TRBV25-1; 7 bases fit TRBD1. V gave up 2 bases and J gave up 2 bases; unmatched junction bases: 9. CDR3 length equals 16 residues. Looked up from germline, CDR1 is MGHDK and CDR2 is SYGVNS. CDR3 in amino acids: CASSEIGQVNTYEQYF. The CDR3 region has the DNA TGTGCCAGCAGTGAAATCGGACAGGTCAATACCTACGAGCAGTACTTC.

J is TRBJ2-1 and V is TRBV13, with TRBD2 matching 11 bases. The CDR3 extends over 15 amino acids. V shed 5 bases and J 5 bases; nucleotides not matched to a gene: 5. Per germline, CDR1 PRHDT and CDR2 FYEKMQ (reference sequence). CDR3 sequence reads: CASSPYSGGDNEQFF. In DNA, the CDR3 is TGTGCCAGCAGCCCCTATAGCGGGGGGGACAATGAGCAGTTCTTC.

The chain links TRBV28 to TRBJ2-1; D assignment may be TRBD1 or TRBD2 (5 bases each). CDR3 length equals 15 residues. CDR1 is MDHEN, CDR2 SYDVKM, per germline. V lost 2 bases to trimming and J lost 4 bases, with 12 bases between them. The CDR3 DNA reads TGTGCCAGCAGTTTACGGGGCCCTATATACAATGAGCAGTTCTTC. Protein: CASSLRGPIYNEQFF.

V gene TRBV4-1 combines with J gene TRBJ1-2, with D possibly TRBD1 on 6 matching bases. V shed 0 bases and J shed 5 bases, with 7 bases lying between them. The CDR3 has 13 residues. CDR1 and CDR2 (germline): MGHRA, YSYEKL. CDR3 DNA sequence: TGCGCCAGCAGCCAAGAACAGGGATATGGCTACACCTTC. Translated, it gives CASSQEQGYGYTF.

V gene TRBV7-6 combines with J gene TRBJ2-3; 7 nucleotides agree with TRBD1. Germline trimming cut 5 bases from V and 5 bases from J; bases unmatched to any gene: 13. Germline V gene sequence: CDR1 SGHVS, CDR2 FNYEAQ. CDR3 length: 16 amino acids. DNA of the CDR3: TGTGCCAGCAGCACCCGACAGGGCAATGATGTAGATACGCAGTATTTT. Amino acids: CASSTRQGNDVDTQYF.

This clone was found a few times. This rearrangement joins TRBV9 to TRBJ1-1, with TRBD1 matching over 7 bases. CDR1 is SGDLS, CDR2 YYNGEE, per germline. J was trimmed by 0 bases and V by 4 bases; bases with no gene match: 3. CDR3 length: 14 amino acids. The CDR3 spells CASSLQGMNTEAFF. CDR3 nucleotide sequence: TGTGCCAGCAGCTTACAGGGGATGAACACTGAAGCTTTCTTT.

The chain combines TRBV11-2 with TRBJ1-1; 7 nucleotides align to TRBD1. Trimming took 0 bases from V and 12 from J; bases not matched to a gene: 22. The CDR3 totals 18 residues. From germline, CDR1 is SGHAT and CDR2 FQNNGV. Here the CDR3 reads CASSLDPSPFRRDSRTFF. Here the CDR3 DNA reads TGTGCCAGCAGCTTAGACCCGTCCCCATTTAGACGGGACAGCCGGACTTTCTTT.

The CDR3 DNA reads as TGTGCCTGGAGGGAGGACATCTCCGAGCAGTACTTC. Amino acids: CAWREDISEQYF. This chain uses TRBV30 with TRBJ2-7; perhaps D is TRBD1 or TRBD2 (5 bases each). The V end was cut by 3 bases, the J end by 6 bases, with 12 bases between. This CDR3 is 12 amino acids long. Germline CDR1 GTSNPN, CDR2 SVGIG (reference sequence).

The V call is TRBV7-7, the J call TRBJ2-7; D is perhaps TRBD2 (6 bases). Trimming stripped 3 bases from V and 2 bases from J, with 11 bases between. The germline gives CDR1 SSHAT, CDR2 FNYEAQ (reference sequence). CDR3 length: 14 amino acids. CDR3 DNA: TGTGCCAGCAGCTTTTCTACGGGGGCCTACGAGCAGTACTTC. It is translated as CASSFSTGAYEQYF.

In its sample, this clone was seen once. The chain uses TRBV28 and TRBJ2-2, with 8 bases that match TRBD1. The germline V gene has CDR1 MDHEN and CDR2 SYDVKM. The CDR3 extends over 14 amino acids. The J segment lost 7 bases and the V segment lost 8 bases, leaving 9 bases of the junction unmatched. The CDR3 protein is CASSPQGAIGELFF. The CDR3 DNA reads as TGTGCCAGCTCCCCCCAGGGGGCCATCGGGGAGCTGTTTTTT. Complete variable domain (other parts from reference TRBV28 and TRBJ2-2): DVKVTQSSRYLVKRTGEKVFLECVQDMDHENMFWYRQDPGLGLRLIYFSYDVKMKEKGDIPEGYSVSREKKERFSLILESASTNQTSMYLCASSPQGAIGELFFGEGSRLTVL.

The chain links TRBV11-2 to TRBJ1-3, with D possibly TRBD1 on 6 matching bases. Trimming took off 4 bases at V and 6 bases at J, with 13 bases between the two ends. CDR1 SGHAT and CDR2 FQNNGV come from the germline V gene. The CDR3 contains 14 residues. CDR3 coding DNA: TGTGCCAGCAGCTCACCAGGGGAGGCAAACACCATATATTTT. The encoded protein is CASSSPGEANTIYF.

The rearrangement links TRBV4-1 to TRBJ2-3; 9 nucleotides align to TRBD2. CDR3 length equals 18 residues. Trimming removed 0 bases from V and 0 bases from J; junction bases left unmatched: 7. Germline V lookup: CDR1 MGHRA, CDR2 YSYEKL. This CDR3 is CASSQDPSGVHSTDTQYF. CDR3 sequence (DNA): TGCGCCAGCAGCCAAGATCCTAGCGGGGTACATAGCACAGATACGCAGTATTTT.

This clone turned up a few times. The chain recombines TRBV7-9 with TRBJ1-2; 7 bases match TRBD1. Germline V CDR1 and CDR2: SEHNR, FQNEAQ (reference sequence). The CDR3 runs to 17 residues. V shed 0 bases and J 0 bases; nucleotides not matched to a gene: 7. CDR3: CASSLAGGRPPNYGYTF. CDR3 in DNA: TGTGCCAGCAGCTTAGCAGGGGGCCGTCCCCCTAACTATGGCTACACCTTC. The variable domain in full, with the rest retrieved from reference TRBV7-9 and TRBJ1-2, is DTGVSQNPRHKITKRGQNVTFRCDPISEHNRLYWYRQTLGQGPEFLTYFQNEAQLEKSRLLSDRFSAERPKGSFSTLEIQRTEQGDSAMYLCASSLAGGRPPNYGYTFGSGTRLTVV.

The V call is TRBV5-1, the J call TRBJ1-3, with no clear D. CDR3 length equals 15 residues. V lost 2 bases to trimming and J lost 2 bases, with 11 bases between them. The germline V gene has CDR1 SGHRS and CDR2 YFSETQ. The CDR3 sequence is CASSFEGITGNTIYF. In DNA form, the CDR3 reads TGCGCCAGCAGCTTTGAGGGTATTACTGGAAACACCATATATTTT.

The chain employs TRBV2 and TRBJ1-1; 7 bases line up with TRBD1. With 7 bases clipped from V and 3 bases from J, the junction kept 5 bases outside the gene matches. This CDR3 has 13 amino acids. Germline CDR1 and CDR2: SNHLY and FYNNEI. This CDR3 reads CASIGQVDTEAFF. CDR3 nucleotide sequence: TGTGCCAGCATAGGACAGGTGGACACTGAAGCTTTCTTT.

This chain joins TRBV10-2 and TRBJ2-1; a possible D gene is TRBD2 (6 bases). Germline V gene lookup returns CDR1 WSHSY and CDR2 SAAADI. V dropped 7 bases and J dropped 10 bases, with 29 bases sitting between them. CDR3 length: 17 residues. CDR3 region: CASMIGSHNERAREQFF. DNA of the CDR3: TGCGCCAGCATGATCGGGAGTCATAACGAGCGGGCACGGGAGCAGTTCTTC.